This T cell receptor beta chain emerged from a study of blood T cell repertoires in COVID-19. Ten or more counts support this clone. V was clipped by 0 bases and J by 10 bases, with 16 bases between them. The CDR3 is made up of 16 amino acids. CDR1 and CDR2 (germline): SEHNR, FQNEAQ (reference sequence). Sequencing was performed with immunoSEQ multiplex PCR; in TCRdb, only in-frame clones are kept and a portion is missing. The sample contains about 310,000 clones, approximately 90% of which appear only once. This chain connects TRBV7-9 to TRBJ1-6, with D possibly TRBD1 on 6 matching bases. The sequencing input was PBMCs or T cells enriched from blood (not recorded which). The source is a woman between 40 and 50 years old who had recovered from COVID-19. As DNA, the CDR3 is TGTGCCAGCAGCTTAGCGTTGAGCAGGGGAAGGTCACCCCTCCACTTT. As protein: CASSLALSRGRSPLHF. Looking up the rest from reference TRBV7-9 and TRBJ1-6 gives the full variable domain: DTGVSQNPRHKITKRGQNVTFRCDPISEHNRLYWYRQTLGQGPEFLTYFQNEAQLEKSRLLSDRFSAERPKGSFSTLEIQRTEQGDSAMYLCASSLALSRGRSPLHFGNGTRLTVT.